What follows are 23 T cell receptor beta chains derived from one specimen sequenced in a study of CD8+CD57+ T cells in acquired aplastic anemia. The template used for profiling TCR beta VDJ and CDR3 was genomic DNA. One entry per CDR3 protein, called by TCRdb with MiXCR from the reads. The sample comprises around 190,000 distinct CDR3 sequences, roughly 55% of which are singletons, and 29% rests with the top ten. The specimen was sorted CD4+, CD8+, or CD8+CD57+ T cells (not recorded which) from PBMCs. The receptors come from a human donor in good health.

The V call is TRBV20-1, the J call TRBJ2-3; a weak D match, TRBD1 (6 bases). Per the germline V gene, CDR1 is DFQATT and CDR2 is SNEGSKA (reference sequence). This CDR3 region has 12 residues. The V end was cut by 4 bases, the J end by 9 bases, with 14 bases between. The CDR3 region has the DNA TGCAGTGCTAACCTACAGGGCTCCACGCAGTATTTT. Amino acid sequence: CSANLQGSTQYF.

CDR3 loop: CASSYGSNFNTGELFF. The CDR3 region has the DNA TGTGCCAGCAGTTACGGGTCGAACTTTAACACCGGGGAGCTGTTTTTT. V usage is TRBV6-5 and J usage is TRBJ2-2, with D hard to call. The length of the CDR3 is 16 residues. Trimming left V 2 bases short and J 2 bases short, with 12 bases between. CDR1 and CDR2 from the germline V gene are MNHEY and SVGAGI.

This rearrangement joins TRBV15 to TRBJ1-2, with a possible D match to TRBD1 (5 bases). The CDR3 is made up of 12 amino acids. Looked up from germline, CDR1 is LNHNV and CDR2 is YYDKDF (reference sequence). V dropped 5 bases and J dropped 8 bases, with 12 bases sitting between them. CDR3 sequence: CATSGGGKGYTF. The CDR3 DNA reads TGTGCCACCAGCGGTGGGGGGAAAGGCTACACCTTC.

With regard to this clonotype: At one of its ends the junction is not consistent with the germline gene, which may arise from a read error. The chain joins TRBV20-1 to TRBJ2-5; D ambiguous. This CDR3 is 18 amino acids long. From germline, CDR1 is DFQATT and CDR2 SNEGSKA (reference sequence). The CDR3 spells CSTTPSSVVRFYQETRYF. Written as DNA, the CDR3 is TGCAGTACCACGCCGTCTTCCGTGGTCAGATTCTACCAAGAGACCCGGTACTTC.

This clonotype has a count of ten or more. J is TRBJ2-7 and V is TRBV20-1; TRBD2 agrees at 9 bases. In germline, CDR1 is DFQATT, CDR2 SNEGSKA (reference sequence). V lost 1 base to trimming and J lost 4 bases; unmatched junction nucleotides: 11. CDR3 length equals 16 residues. In DNA, the CDR3 is TGCAGTGCTAGAGTACGAGCGGGAGGAGTACTTTACGAGCAGTACTTC. Protein product: CSARVRAGGVLYEQYF.

The gene calls are TRBV20-1 and TRBJ2-7; 9 bases agree with TRBD1. CDR3 length: 16 residues. Looked up from germline, CDR1 is DFQATT and CDR2 is SNEGSKA (reference sequence). Losses at the gene ends were 1 base for V and 8 bases for J; bases not matched to a gene: 15. CDR3 DNA: TGCAGTGCTAGAGGCGGGGGACAGGGCGGTCAGCCCCAGCAGTACTTC. Protein product: CSARGGGQGGQPQQYF.

The chain has TRBV7-8 and TRBJ1-1, with 9 bases aligning to TRBD1. J lost 4 bases, V lost 2 bases, and 5 bases had no gene match. The CDR3 has 15 residues. CDR1 SGHVS and CDR2 FQNEAQ come from the germline V gene. The CDR3 DNA is TGTGCCAGCAGCTTAACAGGGGGCGGGTTCACTGAAGCTTTCTTT. It yields the protein CASSLTGGGFTEAFF.

At least ten counts were recorded for this clonotype. The rearrangement uses TRBV19 and TRBJ2-1, with 9 bases aligning to TRBD2. The J segment lost 6 bases and the V segment lost 8 bases, leaving 11 bases of the junction unmatched. Germline V gene lookup returns CDR1 LNHDA and CDR2 SQIVND (reference sequence). The CDR3 consists of 15 residues. The CDR3 region is CASSAALAGSNEQFF. In DNA form, the CDR3 reads TGTGCCAGTTCCGCCGCCCTAGCGGGGAGCAATGAGCAGTTCTTC.

The V call is TRBV24-1, the J call TRBJ1-5, with no clear D. This CDR3 contains 13 residues. Germline CDR1 is KGHDR and CDR2 is SFDVKD. V lost 5 bases to trimming and J lost 7 bases, with 11 bases between them. CDR3 sequence (DNA): TGTGCCACCAGTGTGGCAGGCCTACAGCCCCAGCATTTT. This encodes CATSVAGLQPQHF.

V is TRBV20-1 and J is TRBJ1-1, with unresolved D. The CDR3 covers 13 residues. Trimming cost V 0 bases and J 5 bases, with 10 bases left between them. Germline V gene data show CDR1 as DFQATT and CDR2 as SNEGSKA (reference sequence). This CDR3 reads CSARDRQGTEAFF. In DNA, the CDR3 is TGCAGTGCTAGAGATCGCCAAGGGACTGAAGCTTTCTTT.

The table lists this clonotype with a few counts. The chain employs TRBV6-2 or TRBV6-3 and TRBJ2-7; D unclear. Germline CDR1 MNHEY, CDR2 SVGEGT. V lost 2 bases and J 5 bases, leaving 4 bases between the germline ends. The CDR3 has 11 residues. CDR3 sequence (DNA): TGTGCCAGCAGTTACGGGGACGAGCAGTACTTC. Translation gives CASSYGDEQYF.

This sequence joins TRBV6-1 and TRBJ2-7; no clear D. The V gene lost 10 bases and the J gene lost 0 bases, with 10 bases spanning the gap. Germline V CDR1 and CDR2: MNHNS, SASEGT. This CDR3 is 12 amino acids long. Written as DNA, the CDR3 is TGTGCCACCGCGACATTCTCCTACGAGCAGTACTTC. As protein: CATATFSYEQYF.

This clonotype was seen once. The chain recombines TRBV6-1 with TRBJ1-1; no definite D call. The ends were cut back, 2 bases at V and 3 bases at J, with 4 bases in the middle. The germline CDR1 and CDR2 sequences are MNHNS and SASEGT. This CDR3 comprises 12 residues. The CDR3 reads CASSERDTEAFF. CDR3 nucleotide sequence: TGTGCCAGCAGTGAAAGGGACACTGAAGCTTTCTTT.

The rearrangement joins TRBV19 to TRBJ2-3, with 7 bases that match TRBD1. This CDR3 spans 13 amino acids. V was clipped by 6 bases and J by 2 bases; unmatched bases: 2. Germline V gene lookup returns CDR1 LNHDA and CDR2 SQIVND (reference sequence). CDR3 nucleotide sequence: TGTGCCAGTAGAGGACAGGCCACAGATACGCAGTATTTT. It translates to CASRGQATDTQYF.

The V gene is TRBV6-5, the J gene TRBJ1-4; D is unresolved. V dropped 4 bases and J dropped 8 bases, with 8 bases sitting between them. CDR1 is MNHEY and CDR2 is SVGAGI in the germline V gene. The CDR3 covers 12 residues. The CDR3 DNA sequence: TGTGCCAGCAGTTTGGACGGGGAAAAACTGTTTTTT. Its protein product is CASSLDGEKLFF.

The chain employs TRBV7-3 and TRBJ2-3; 10 nucleotides match TRBD2. Germline trimming cut 2 bases from V and 4 bases from J; bases unmatched to any gene: 3. Germline lookup yields CDR1 SGHTA and CDR2 FQGTGA. The CDR3 loop spans 15 amino acids. This CDR3 is CASSLSAGGPDTQYF. In DNA form, the CDR3 reads TGTGCCAGCAGCTTATCAGCGGGGGGGCCAGATACGCAGTATTTT.

This clonotype was picked up many times. J is TRBJ2-7 and V is TRBV28; perhaps TRBD2 as D (6 bases). Germline-derived CDR1 and CDR2 are MDHEN and SYDVKM. The CDR3 runs 13 residues. Trimming pared 5 bases from V and 2 bases from J, leaving 10 bases between. CDR3 region: CASSRGTPYEQYF. In DNA, the CDR3 is TGTGCCAGCAGTCGGGGGACCCCCTACGAGCAGTACTTC.

This clonotype came up many times. The chain joins TRBV20-1 to TRBJ1-2; TRBD1 matches 12 bases. J lost 4 bases, V lost 6 bases, and 6 bases had no gene match. The CDR3 contains 14 residues. Germline V gene sequence: CDR1 DFQATT, CDR2 SNEGSKA (reference sequence). The CDR3, as DNA: TGCAGTGCAACCGGGACAGGGGGCGCCTATGGCTACACCTTC. Residues: CSATGTGGAYGYTF.

This rearrangement joins TRBV4-1 to TRBJ1-2; D uncertain. Trimming left V 3 bases short and J 4 bases short, with 9 bases between. Germline V gene sequence: CDR1 MGHRA, CDR2 YSYEKL. The CDR3 has 13 amino acids. This CDR3 is CASSQLGRYGYTF. The CDR3 DNA reads as TGCGCCAGCAGCCAGTTAGGCCGCTATGGCTACACCTTC.

The chain is built from TRBV19 and TRBJ2-1, with 7 bases fitting TRBD2. Looked up from germline, CDR1 is LNHDA and CDR2 is SQIVND (reference sequence). The CDR3 spans 14 residues. Trimming at V came to 5 bases and at J to 4 bases, leaving 5 bases not matched to a gene. This CDR3 reads CASSLAELYNEQFF. In nucleotides, the CDR3 is TGTGCCAGTAGTCTAGCGGAGCTTTACAATGAGCAGTTCTTC.

Only a few counts were recorded for this clonotype. Here the CDR3 DNA reads TGTGCCAGCAGTGTGGGGCCGACATCCTACGAGCAGTACTTC. It codes for CASSVGPTSYEQYF. V gene TRBV2 combines with J gene TRBJ2-7; a weak D match, TRBD1 (5 bases). Germline V CDR1 and CDR2: SNHLY, FYNNEI. Trimming removed 4 bases from V and 1 base from J, with 11 bases in between. The CDR3 sequence is 14 residues long.

With respect to this clonotype: A single base separates this from a much larger clone, so it may be a read error. This chain joins TRBV6-1 and TRBJ2-2; D gene unclear. This CDR3 has 13 amino acids. Per the germline V gene, CDR1 is MNHNS and CDR2 is SASEGT. Trimming took 6 bases from V and 7 from J, leaving 12 bases between them. The CDR3 spells CASSDPDVGELFF. CDR3 bases: TGTGCCAGCAGCGACCCCGATGTCGGGGAGCTGTTTTTT.

About this clonotype itself: A single base separates this from a much larger clone, so it may be a read error. CDR3: CASSEIYGYTF. In DNA, the CDR3 is TGTGCCAGCAGTGAGATCTATGGCTACACCTTC. The chain is built from TRBV25-1 and TRBJ1-2, with D hard to call. The CDR3 extends over 11 amino acids. CDR1 and CDR2 from the germline V gene are MGHDK and SYGVNS. The V gene lost 3 bases and the J gene lost 4 bases, with 3 bases spanning the gap.